A selection of T cell receptor beta chains follows, all from one sample in a study of blood T cell repertoires in COVID-19. Using immunoSEQ multiplex PCR, the repertoire was profiled, and TCRdb retains in-frame clones only, with some absent. There are over 200,000 clones in the sample; about 85% occur only once, and less than 14% lies in the top ten. The sequenced material came from PBMCs or T cells enriched from blood (not recorded which). The receptors were gathered from a man aged 25-40 years who had recovered from COVID-19. Both conserved end residues are part of each CDR3. Each record gives: clone size, V gene, J gene, D gene, CDR3 DNA, CDR3 protein. D genes are given only for firm matches. Clone size is not always given. Where it is, it says once, few, many or a class for expanded clones.

>NA|TRBV6-4|TRBJ1-1|NA
TGTGCCAGCAGTTCTGACAGGAACACTGAAGCTTTCTTT
CASSSDRNTEAFF
>NA|TRBV5-1|TRBJ2-7|TRBD1
TGCGCCAGCAGCCCCAGACAGGGGGCCTCCTACGAGCAGTACTTC
CASSPRQGASYEQYF
>NA|TRBV5-1|TRBJ2-3|TRBD2
TGCGCCAGCAGCGGCGGGAGGGAGGGCACAGATACGCAGTATTTT
CASSGGREGTDTQYF
>NA|TRBV19|TRBJ2-7|TRBD2
TGTGCCAGTAGTCTTTCTAGCGGACAAACCTACGAGCAGTACTTC
CASSLSSGQTYEQYF
>NA|TRBV28|TRBJ2-5|TRBD1
TGTGCCAGCAGTCCGCCCCTGACAGGGGTGGAGACCCAGTACTTC
CASSPPLTGVETQYF
>NA|TRBV29-1|TRBJ1-4|NA
TGCAGCGTTCTCGACGGGGAACTGTTTTTT
CSVLDGELFF
>once|TRBV19|TRBJ1-1|NA
TGTGCCAGTAGTCCCCCGACAGGTTTTATGGTGTACGCTTTCTTT
CASSPPTGFMVYAFF
>NA|TRBV19|TRBJ1-5|NA
TGTGCCAGTAGTACCCAGACAGCTACTTTGAATCAGCCCCAGCATTTT
CASSTQTATLNQPQHF
>NA|TRBV18|TRBJ2-5|TRBD2
TGTGCCAGCTCACCGACTAGCGGGAGAGAGACCCAGTACTTC
CASSPTSGRETQYF
>NA|TRBV29-1|TRBJ1-1|NA
TGCAGCGTTGCAAGACAGATGAACACTGAAGCTTTCTTT
CSVARQMNTEAFF
>NA|TRBV12-5|TRBJ1-2|TRBD1
TGTGCTAGTGGCCGCGACAGGGTCGATATCAACTATGGCTACACCTTC
CASGRDRVDINYGYTF
>NA|TRBV6-5|TRBJ2-3|NA
TGTGCCAGCAGCCCCCCTAACGGGAGACGGGATACGCAGTATTTT
CASSPPNGRRDTQYF
>NA|TRBV6-6|TRBJ1-4|TRBD1
TGTGCCAACTTAGGGGGCGCCCGGGAAAAACTGTTTTTT
CANLGGAREKLFF
>NA|TRBV6-5|TRBJ2-6|TRBD2
TGTGCCAGCAGCGAGGGAGGGTCCGGGGCCAACGTCCTGACTTTC
CASSEGGSGANVLTF
>NA|TRBV5-4|TRBJ1-1|NA
TGTGCCAGCAGCTTCTCGCAGGTCACGAACACTGAAGCTTTCTTT
CASSFSQVTNTEAFF
>few|TRBV7-7|TRBJ2-1|NA
TGTGCCAGCAGCCAGGGTCCGGGTTATGAGCAGTTCTTC
CASSQGPGYEQFF
>once|TRBV21-1|TRBJ2-7|NA
TGTGCCAGCAGCAAAGCAAGCGCCTTGGACAGGTGGTACGAGCAGTACTTC
CASSKASALDRWYEQYF
>NA|TRBV6-5|TRBJ2-4|NA
TGTGCCAGCAGAGGCGGTCACATTCAGTACTTC
CASRGGHIQYF
>NA|TRBV12-3/TRBV12-4|TRBJ1-4|NA
TGTGCCAGCAGTTTAGGGATGGGCGAAAAACTGTTTTTT
CASSLGMGEKLFF
>NA|TRBV12-3/TRBV12-4|TRBJ1-3|NA
TGTGCCAGCAGTCGGAGCTCTGGAAACACCATATATTTT
CASSRSSGNTIYF
>NA|TRBV10-1|TRBJ2-1|TRBD2
TGCGCCAGCAGTGAGCCCGGACTAGCGGGAGGCCATGAGCAGTTCTTC
CASSEPGLAGGHEQFF
>NA|TRBV5-1|TRBJ1-5|TRBD1
TGCGCCAGCAGCTCTGGACAGGTCAATCAGCCCCAGCATTTT
CASSSGQVNQPQHF
>NA|TRBV27|TRBJ2-1|TRBD2
TGTGCCAGCAGACTCGGACTAGCGTTCTACAATGAGCAGTTCTTC
CASRLGLAFYNEQFF
>NA|TRBV12-5|TRBJ2-2|TRBD2
TGTGCTAGTGGTTTGCCTAGCGGGGGCATAAGTTTCGCCGGGGAGCTGTTTTTT
CASGLPSGGISFAGELFF
>NA|TRBV6-1|TRBJ1-4|NA
TGTGCCAGCAGTGAAACCGCCTACAGGGTGGATAATGAAAAACTGTTTTTT
CASSETAYRVDNEKLFF
>NA|TRBV5-1|TRBJ2-1|NA
TGCGCCAGCAGCGGGTACGGACTCAACAATGAGCAGTTCTTC
CASSGYGLNNEQFF
>NA|TRBV19|TRBJ2-1|NA
TGTGCCAGTAGGCTGGGCTACTCCTACAATGAGCAGTTCTTC
CASRLGYSYNEQFF
>NA|TRBV30|TRBJ2-1|NA
TGTGCCTGGAGTTACGGGACCTACAATGAGCAGTTCTTC
CAWSYGTYNEQFF
>NA|TRBV19|TRBJ1-2|TRBD1
TGTGCCAGTATACGGGACAGAGGTTATGGCTACACCTTC
CASIRDRGYGYTF
>NA|TRBV5-4|TRBJ1-1|NA
TGTGCCAGCAGCCGCGAGGGTTTGAACACTGAAGCTTTCTTT
CASSREGLNTEAFF
>few|TRBV6-5|TRBJ1-4|NA
TGTGCCAGCATCGGTCCAAGCGGAAAACTGTTTTTT
CASIGPSGKLFF
>NA|TRBV5-8|TRBJ1-2|NA
TGTGCCAGCGGAAAACAGGGAGCTAACTATGGCTACACCTTC
CASGKQGANYGYTF
>NA|TRBV20-1|TRBJ2-1|NA
TGCAGTGCTAGTCGGGGAGGCTCCTACAATGAGCAGTTCTTC
CSASRGGSYNEQFF
>NA|TRBV11-3|TRBJ2-2|NA
TGTGCCAGCAGCTTAGGGCAGGTCGGGGAGCTGTTTTTT
CASSLGQVGELFF
>NA|TRBV24-1|TRBJ2-4|NA
TGTGCCACCAGTGATTTGGCGGGGAGCATTCAGTACTTC
CATSDLAGSIQYF
>NA|TRBV6-2/TRBV6-3|TRBJ2-1|NA
TGTGCCAGCAGTCTCCTAGCCCTTGAGCAGTTCTTC
CASSLLALEQFF
>NA|TRBV30|TRBJ1-1|TRBD1
TGTGCCTGGAGTTCGACAGGGGGCACTGAAGCTTTCTTT
CAWSSTGGTEAFF
>once|TRBV7-9|TRBJ2-1|NA
TGTGCCAGCAGCCTCCCGGGCAGGGCCGAGTACAATGAGCAGTTCTTC
CASSLPGRAEYNEQFF
>NA|TRBV9|TRBJ2-1|TRBD2
TGTGCCAGCAGCGTTACTCCCGGGACTAGCTCGGGCAATGAGCAGTTCTTC
CASSVTPGTSSGNEQFF
>NA|TRBV4-3|TRBJ2-5|TRBD1
TGCGCCAGCAGCCAAGGGGACAGGGGGCAAGAGACCCAGTACTTC
CASSQGDRGQETQYF
>NA|TRBV18|TRBJ2-2|TRBD2
TGTGCCAGCTCACCCCGACTAGCGGGAGCCGGGGAGCTGTTTTTT
CASSPRLAGAGELFF
>NA|TRBV7-2|TRBJ2-7|NA
TGTGCCAGCAGCTTCAACAGTTACTACGAGCAGTACTTC
CASSFNSYYEQYF
>NA|TRBV27|TRBJ1-5|NA
TGTGCCAGCAGTTTAAAATTTAGTAGCAATCAGCCCCAGCATTTT
CASSLKFSSNQPQHF
>NA|TRBV5-1|TRBJ1-1|NA
TGCGCCAGCAGCCCGGTTGGGAGAATGAACACTGAAGCTTTCTTT
CASSPVGRMNTEAFF
>NA|TRBV28|TRBJ2-1|TRBD2
TGTGCCAGCAGTTTATCAAAGGGACTAGCGGGGGCTCGAGGTGTTGAGCAGTTCTTC
CASSLSKGLAGARGVEQFF
>NA|TRBV12-3/TRBV12-4|TRBJ1-2|NA
TGTGCCAGCAGGGAGGGGAACTATGGCTACACCTTC
CASREGNYGYTF
>NA|TRBV7-6|TRBJ2-2|TRBD2
TGTGCCAGCAGCTTAGTCGGGGGGTCGGGCACCGGGGAGCTGTTTTTT
CASSLVGGSGTGELFF
>NA|TRBV30|TRBJ1-6|TRBD1
TGTGCCTGGAGGCAGGGGGCTAGGTCACCCCTCCACTTT
CAWRQGARSPLHF
>NA|TRBV28|TRBJ2-3|NA
TGTGCCAGCAGACCCAGGCAGCCCATCGCCTCAGATACGCAGTATTTT
CASRPRQPIASDTQYF
>NA|TRBV6-1|TRBJ1-2|NA
TGTGCCAGCAGTGAATATTTGTCTGGAGGGGATGGCTACACCTTC
CASSEYLSGGDGYTF
>NA|TRBV3-1/TRBV3-2|TRBJ2-2|NA
TGTGCCAGCAGCCAAAACCCCGCTATGAACACCGGGGAGCTGTTTTTT
CASSQNPAMNTGELFF
>NA|TRBV28|TRBJ2-2|NA
TGTGCCAGCAGCCGGAGGTCTCCCGGGGAGCTGTTTTTT
CASSRRSPGELFF
>NA|TRBV9|TRBJ1-2|NA
TGTGCCAGCAGCGTAGCGGAGACCTCCTATGGCTACACCTTC
CASSVAETSYGYTF
>NA|TRBV12-3/TRBV12-4|TRBJ2-5|NA
TGTGCCAGCAGTCTATCCCGAGAGACCCAGTACTTC
CASSLSRETQYF
>once|TRBV7-2|TRBJ2-2|NA
TGTGCCAGCAGCTTAGTATCCACCGGGGAGCTGTTTTTT
CASSLVSTGELFF
>NA|TRBV3-1/TRBV3-2|TRBJ1-2|NA
TGTGCCAGCAGCCATCCCGCGAACTATGGCTACACCTTC
CASSHPANYGYTF
>NA|TRBV30|TRBJ2-3|TRBD2
TGTGCCTGGAGTGGGACGGGGGGATACACAGATACGCAGTATTTT
CAWSGTGGYTDTQYF
>few|TRBV20-1|TRBJ1-3|NA
TGCAGTGCCCCACGGGGAAACACCATATATTTT
CSAPRGNTIYF
>NA|TRBV28|TRBJ1-4|NA
TGTGCCAGCAGTCCGAGGGTACAGGGTACAACTAATGAAAAACTGTTTTTT
CASSPRVQGTTNEKLFF
>NA|TRBV28|TRBJ2-1|NA
TGTGCCAGCAGTTTAGTTACAGGACGCAATGAGCAGTTCTTC
CASSLVTGRNEQFF